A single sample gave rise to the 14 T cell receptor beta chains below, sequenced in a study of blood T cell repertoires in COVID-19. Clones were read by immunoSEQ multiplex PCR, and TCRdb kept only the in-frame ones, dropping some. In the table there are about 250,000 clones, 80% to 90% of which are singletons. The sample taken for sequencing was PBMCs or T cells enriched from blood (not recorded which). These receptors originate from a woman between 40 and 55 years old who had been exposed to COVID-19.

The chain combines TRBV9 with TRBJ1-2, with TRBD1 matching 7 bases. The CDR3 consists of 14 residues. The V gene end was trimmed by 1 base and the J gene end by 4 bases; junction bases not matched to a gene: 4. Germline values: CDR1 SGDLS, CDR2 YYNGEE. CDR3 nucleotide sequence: TGTGCCAGCAGCGTATCGACAGGGTCCTATGGCTACACCTTC. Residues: CASSVSTGSYGYTF.

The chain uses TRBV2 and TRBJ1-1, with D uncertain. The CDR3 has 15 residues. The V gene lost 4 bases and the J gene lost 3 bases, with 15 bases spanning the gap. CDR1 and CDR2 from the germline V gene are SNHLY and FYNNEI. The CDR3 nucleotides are TGTGCCAGCAGTGGATCGTTGAGGGAGGACACTGAAGCTTTCTTT. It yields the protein CASSGSLREDTEAFF.

The CDR3: CASSLERQGANTEAFF. DNA for the CDR3: TGTGCCAGCAGCTTGGAACGACAGGGGGCGAACACTGAAGCTTTCTTT. The chain uses TRBV11-1 and TRBJ1-1; TRBD1 matches 10 bases. This CDR3 spans 16 amino acids. Losses at the gene ends were 3 bases for V and 1 base for J; bases not matched to a gene: 5. CDR1 is SGHAT and CDR2 is FQDESV in the germline V gene (reference sequence).

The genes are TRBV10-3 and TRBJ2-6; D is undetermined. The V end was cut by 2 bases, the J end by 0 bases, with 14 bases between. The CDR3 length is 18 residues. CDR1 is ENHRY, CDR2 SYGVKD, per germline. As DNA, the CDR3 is TGTGCCATCAGTGAGGAAGGTCAGGTGAACTCTGGGGCCAACGTCCTGACTTTC. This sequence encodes CAISEEGQVNSGANVLTF.

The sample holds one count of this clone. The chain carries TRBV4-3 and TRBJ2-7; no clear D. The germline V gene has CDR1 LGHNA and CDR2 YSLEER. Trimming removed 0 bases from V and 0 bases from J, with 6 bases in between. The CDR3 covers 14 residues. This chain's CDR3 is CASSQDRSSYEQYF. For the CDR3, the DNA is TGCGCCAGCAGCCAAGATAGGAGCTCCTACGAGCAGTACTTC.

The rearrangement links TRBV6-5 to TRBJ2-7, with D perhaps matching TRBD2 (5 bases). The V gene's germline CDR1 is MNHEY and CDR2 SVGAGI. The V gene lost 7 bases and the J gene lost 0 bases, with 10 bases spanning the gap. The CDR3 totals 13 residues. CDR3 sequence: CASKRRDSYEQYV. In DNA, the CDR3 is TGTGCCAGCAAACGCCGGGACTCCTACGAGCAGTACGTC.

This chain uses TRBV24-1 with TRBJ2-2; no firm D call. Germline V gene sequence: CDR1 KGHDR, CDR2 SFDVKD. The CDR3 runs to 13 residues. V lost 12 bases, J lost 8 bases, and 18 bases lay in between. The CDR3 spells CAVGDWNQGELFF. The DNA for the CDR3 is TGTGCCGTTGGAGACTGGAATCAGGGGGAGCTGTTTTTT.

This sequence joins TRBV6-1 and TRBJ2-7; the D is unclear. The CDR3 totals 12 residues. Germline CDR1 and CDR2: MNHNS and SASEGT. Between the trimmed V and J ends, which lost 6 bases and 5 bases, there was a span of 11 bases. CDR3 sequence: CASSPGGHEQYV. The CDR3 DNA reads TGTGCCAGCAGCCCTGGTGGGCACGAGCAGTACGTC.

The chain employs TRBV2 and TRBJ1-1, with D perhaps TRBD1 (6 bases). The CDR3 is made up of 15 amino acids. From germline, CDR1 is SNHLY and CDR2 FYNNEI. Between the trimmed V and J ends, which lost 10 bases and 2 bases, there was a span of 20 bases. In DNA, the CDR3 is TGTGCCACCCATAAGACAGAAGGGGGAAACACTGAAGCTTTCTTT. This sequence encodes CATHKTEGGNTEAFF.

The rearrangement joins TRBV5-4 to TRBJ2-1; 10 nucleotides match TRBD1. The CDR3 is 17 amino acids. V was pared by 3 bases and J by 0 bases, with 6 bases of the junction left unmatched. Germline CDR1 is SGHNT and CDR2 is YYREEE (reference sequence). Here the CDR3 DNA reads TGTGCCAGCAGCTCCGGACAGGGGGGCGCCTCCTACAATGAGCAGTTCTTC. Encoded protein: CASSSGQGGASYNEQFF.

CDR3 sequence (DNA): TGTGCCAGCAGTACTGTTTTAGACCCGGGACTAGCGGGACAAGAGACCCAGTACTTC. This sequence encodes CASSTVLDPGLAGQETQYF. V and J are TRBV11-3 and TRBJ2-5; 13 bases fit TRBD2. This CDR3 has 19 residues. V was pared by 6 bases and J by 2 bases, with 15 bases of the junction left unmatched. Germline assignment: CDR1 SGHNT and CDR2 YENEEA.

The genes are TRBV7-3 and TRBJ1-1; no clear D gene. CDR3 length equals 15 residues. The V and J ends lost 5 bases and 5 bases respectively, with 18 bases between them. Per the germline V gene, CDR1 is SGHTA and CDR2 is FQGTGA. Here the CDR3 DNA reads TGTGCCAGCAGCCCTTACCCCGTCGGTATGACTGAAGCTTTCTTT. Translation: CASSPYPVGMTEAFF.

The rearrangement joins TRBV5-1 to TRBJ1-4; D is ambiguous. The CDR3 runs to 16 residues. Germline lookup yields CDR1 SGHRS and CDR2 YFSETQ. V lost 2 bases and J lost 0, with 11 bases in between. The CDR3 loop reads CASSFTAPSTNEKLFF. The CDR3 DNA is TGCGCCAGCAGCTTCACAGCTCCCTCAACTAATGAAAAACTGTTTTTT.

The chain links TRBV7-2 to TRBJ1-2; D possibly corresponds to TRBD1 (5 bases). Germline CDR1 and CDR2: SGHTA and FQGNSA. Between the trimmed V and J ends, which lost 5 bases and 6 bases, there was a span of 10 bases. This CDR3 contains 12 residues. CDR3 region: CASSTQQDGYTF. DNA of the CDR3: TGTGCCAGCAGCACCCAACAGGATGGCTACACCTTC.